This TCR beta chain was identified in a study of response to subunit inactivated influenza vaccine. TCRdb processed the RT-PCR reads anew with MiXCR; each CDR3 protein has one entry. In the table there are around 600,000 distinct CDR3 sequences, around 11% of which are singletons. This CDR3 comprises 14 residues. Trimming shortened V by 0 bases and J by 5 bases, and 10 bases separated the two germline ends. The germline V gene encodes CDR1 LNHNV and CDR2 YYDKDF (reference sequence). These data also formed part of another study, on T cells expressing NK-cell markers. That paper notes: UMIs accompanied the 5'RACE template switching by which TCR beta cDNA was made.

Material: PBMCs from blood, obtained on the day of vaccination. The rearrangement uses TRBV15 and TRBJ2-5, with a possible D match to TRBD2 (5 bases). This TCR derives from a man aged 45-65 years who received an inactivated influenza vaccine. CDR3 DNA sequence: TGTGCCACCAGCAGAGATTTGCGGAGGGAGACCCAGTACTTC. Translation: CATSRDLRRETQYF.